This TCR beta chain was captured in a study of shared clonotypes between healthy human individuals. Naivety among CD8 cells was defined by CD45RO negativity and positive CCR7 selection, thereby excluding terminally differentiated effector memory CD45RA+ cells. Only in-frame clones appear in the TCRdb table, and some are missing; sequencing was by immunoSEQ multiplex PCR. The sample yields hundreds of thousands of clones, 95% to 98% seen once. Trimming took 0 bases from V and 2 from J, leaving 13 bases between them. The CDR3 runs 16 residues. Per the germline V gene, CDR1 is SGHRS and CDR2 is YFSETQ. The TCR comes from a man aged 25 to 45 in good health. The rearrangement links TRBV5-1 to TRBJ2-3; no clear D. The source material was naive CD8+ T cells sorted from blood. CDR3 loop: CASSLVLASFTDTQYF. CDR3 DNA sequence: TGCGCCAGCAGCTTGGTCTTGGCCAGCTTCACAGATACGCAGTATTTT.